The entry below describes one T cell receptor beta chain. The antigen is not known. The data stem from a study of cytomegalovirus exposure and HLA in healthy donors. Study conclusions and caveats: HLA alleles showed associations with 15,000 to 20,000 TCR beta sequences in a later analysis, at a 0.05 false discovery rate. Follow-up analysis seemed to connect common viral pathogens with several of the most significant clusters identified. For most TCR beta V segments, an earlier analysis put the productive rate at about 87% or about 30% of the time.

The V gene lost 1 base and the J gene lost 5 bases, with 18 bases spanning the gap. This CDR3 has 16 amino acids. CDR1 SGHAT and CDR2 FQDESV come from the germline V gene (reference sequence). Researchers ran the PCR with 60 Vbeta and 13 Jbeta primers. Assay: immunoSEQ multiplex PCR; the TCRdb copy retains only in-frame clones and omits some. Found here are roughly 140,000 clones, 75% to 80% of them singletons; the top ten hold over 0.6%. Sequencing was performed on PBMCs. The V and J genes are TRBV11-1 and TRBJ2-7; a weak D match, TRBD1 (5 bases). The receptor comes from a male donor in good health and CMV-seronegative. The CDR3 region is CASSLGSFQGAHEQYF. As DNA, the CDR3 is TGTGCCAGCAGCTTAGGGTCCTTCCAGGGTGCCCACGAGCAGTACTTC.